This is a list of T cell receptor beta chains from one sample in a study of CD8 T cells in Susac syndrome. TCRdb called the immunoSEQ multiplex PCR reads again in MiXCR, with one record for every CDR3 protein. The sample holds roughly 160,000 distinct CDR3 sequences; roughly 95% are singletons and the top ten take around 0.12%. The sequenced sample consisted of CD4+ T cells from PBMCs. Receptors originate from a human donor with Susac syndrome. Both conserved end residues are part of each CDR3. The D gene is left open where the match is weak. Rows give clone size only sometimes, using once, few, many, or a class for an expanded clone.

V gene,D gene,J gene,clone size,CDR3 protein,CDR3 DNA
TRBV3-1,-,TRBJ1-1,-,CASRGVPTEAFF,TGTGCCAGCAGGGGGGTGCCCACTGAAGCTTTCTTT
TRBV20-1,-,TRBJ2-7,once,CSATGQSYEQYF,TGCAGTGCTACCGGGCAGTCCTACGAGCAGTACTTC
TRBV9,TRBD2,TRBJ2-1,once,CASSVSGAAYNEQFF,TGTGCCAGCAGCGTCAGCGGGGCCGCTTACAATGAGCAGTTCTTC
TRBV6-6,-,TRBJ2-1,-,CASSYSQGVMGNEQFF,TGTGCCAGCAGTTACTCGCAAGGGGTTATGGGTAATGAGCAGTTCTTC
TRBV7-3,TRBD2,TRBJ2-1,-,CASSPRILAGEDNEQFF,TGTGCCAGCAGCCCGCGGATCCTAGCGGGAGAAGACAATGAGCAGTTCTTC
TRBV20-1,-,TRBJ2-5,-,CSASVWLQETQYF,TGCAGTGCTAGTGTATGGCTACAAGAGACCCAGTACTTC
TRBV20-1,-,TRBJ2-7,-,CSAGDKPYEQYF,TGCAGTGCTGGGGACAAACCCTACGAGCAGTACTTC
TRBV20-1,TRBD2,TRBJ2-3,once,CSAQETSGLAQYF,TGCAGTGCTCAGGAGACTAGCGGGCTGGCGCAGTATTTT
TRBV20-1,TRBD1,TRBJ2-3,-,CSAPRQGAPDTQYF,TGCAGTGCTCCAAGACAGGGGGCACCAGATACGCAGTATTTT
TRBV7-9,-,TRBJ1-1,-,CASSEHGEAFF,TGTGCCAGCAGCGAACATGGGGAAGCTTTCTTT
TRBV28,TRBD1,TRBJ2-7,-,CASRPADRAGEQYF,TGTGCCAGCAGACCCGCGGACAGGGCCGGCGAGCAGTACTTC
TRBV10-3,TRBD1,TRBJ1-2,-,CAIFTDRGSLYGYTF,TGTGCCATCTTCACGGACAGGGGGTCCCTTTATGGCTACACCTTC
TRBV20-1,TRBD1,TRBJ1-1,-,CSARRGQGGPEAFF,TGCAGTGCCCGAAGAGGACAGGGGGGCCCTGAAGCTTTCTTT
TRBV20-1,-,TRBJ1-1,-,CSAPRGGRRDTEAFF,TGCAGTGCTCCCCGGGGGGGTCGGAGGGACACTGAAGCTTTCTTT
TRBV28,-,TRBJ1-1,-,CASSWGGVEAFF,TGTGCCAGCAGTTGGGGGGGTGTTGAAGCTTTCTTT
TRBV7-9,-,TRBJ1-2,-,CASSPLVRREDYGYTF,TGTGCCAGCAGCCCATTAGTTCGCAGGGAAGACTATGGCTACACCTTC
TRBV20-1,TRBD2,TRBJ2-7,-,CSANAVASGPTEQYF,TGCAGTGCTAATGCGGTGGCTAGCGGGCCCACGGAGCAGTACTTC
TRBV27,-,TRBJ2-6,-,CASSLGAIGSSGANVLTF,TGTGCCAGCAGTTTGGGGGCGATAGGGAGCTCTGGGGCCAACGTCCTGACTTTC
TRBV2,-,TRBJ2-5,once,CASRGNLQTQYF,TGTGCCAGCAGAGGCAACCTACAGACCCAGTACTTC
TRBV15,TRBD2,TRBJ2-1,-,CATSRDQALAGVEQFF,TGTGCCACCAGCAGAGATCAGGCACTAGCGGGAGTTGAGCAGTTCTTC
TRBV20-1,-,TRBJ2-5,-,CSAREGAGTQETQYF,TGCAGTGCTAGAGAAGGGGCGGGGACCCAAGAGACCCAGTACTTC
TRBV5-4,TRBD2,TRBJ2-1,-,CASSSGLAGVSEQFF,TGTGCCAGCAGCTCGGGACTAGCGGGAGTAAGTGAGCAGTTCTTC
TRBV5-1,-,TRBJ2-5,-,CASSLAGQTQETQYF,TGCGCCAGCAGCTTGGCAGGACAGACACAAGAGACCCAGTACTTC
TRBV30,TRBD1,TRBJ2-7,-,CAWSAIGQGEQYF,TGTGCCTGGAGTGCTATAGGACAGGGCGAGCAGTACTTC
TRBV11-1,TRBD1,TRBJ2-5,-,CASSDTGGAGETQYF,TGTGCCAGCAGCGATACAGGGGGCGCAGGAGAGACCCAGTACTTC